The 10 T cell receptor beta chains given below trace back to one sample, sequenced in a study of shared clonotypes between healthy human individuals. Sequenced by immunoSEQ multiplex PCR; TCRdb stores in-frame clones only, minus some. The sample has some 2 million clones; approximately 94% are singletons. Naivety among CD8 cells was defined by CD45RO negativity and positive CCR7 selection, thereby excluding terminally differentiated effector memory CD45RA+ cells. Input material: naive CD8+ T cells sorted from blood. These TCRs come from a man aged 18-30 years in good health.

With respect to this clone: At the DNA level, this CDR3 is encoded by other sequences in the same sample as well. The chain uses TRBV9 and TRBJ2-7, with D possibly TRBD2 on 6 matching bases. The CDR3 is made up of 15 amino acids. Trimming pared 0 bases from V and 3 bases from J, leaving 13 bases between. Germline V CDR1 and CDR2: SGDLS, YYNGEE. CDR3 DNA sequence: TGTGCCAGCAGCGTAGGGGGAGCGGGCGACTACGAGCAGTACTTC. Amino acid sequence: CASSVGGAGDYEQYF. Full variable domain (missing parts from reference TRBV9 and TRBJ2-7): DSGVTQTPKHLITATGQRVTLRCSPRSGDLSVYWYQQSLDQGLQFLIQYYNGEERAKGNILERFSAQQFPDLHSELNLSSLELGDSALYFCASSVGGAGDYEQYFGPGTRLTVT.

This sequence joins TRBV5-6 and TRBJ2-5; 10 nucleotides match TRBD2. Trimming removed 3 bases from V and 0 bases from J; junction bases left unmatched: 8. Germline V gene lookup returns CDR1 SGHDT and CDR2 YYEEEE. There are 17 residues in the CDR3. CDR3 sequence (DNA): TGTGCCAGCAGCTCTGGAGTGACTAGCGGGTACCAAGAGACCCAGTACTTC. This sequence encodes CASSSGVTSGYQETQYF.

Concerning this clone itself: Other DNA sequences of this sample code for an identical CDR3. The V call is TRBV13, the J call TRBJ2-7; 7 nucleotides match TRBD1. Trimming took 6 bases from V and 1 from J; bases not matched to a gene: 6. The CDR3 consists of 14 residues. The germline V gene has CDR1 PRHDT and CDR2 FYEKMQ (reference sequence). The CDR3 bases are TGTGCCAGCAGTTCCGGGACAGCATCCTACGAGCAGTACTTC. Residues: CASSSGTASYEQYF.

V and J are TRBV6-5 and TRBJ1-1; D unresolved. The germline V gene encodes CDR1 MNHEY and CDR2 SVGAGI. V lost 4 bases, J lost 2 bases, and 11 bases lay in between. The CDR3 has 14 residues. CDR3 bases: TGTGCCAGCAGTTGGAGGGTGGGAAACACTGAAGCTTTCTTT. Its protein is CASSWRVGNTEAFF.

This clone was seen a handful of times. The V gene is TRBV6-5, the J gene TRBJ1-1; 7 nucleotides line up with TRBD1. V lost 2 bases to trimming and J lost 5 bases; unmatched junction nucleotides: 2. CDR1 and CDR2 from the germline V gene are MNHEY and SVGAGI. The CDR3 spans 13 residues. In DNA form, the CDR3 reads TGTGCCAGCAGTTACGACAGGGAAACTGAAGCTTTCTTT. This sequence encodes CASSYDRETEAFF.

The chain links TRBV28 to TRBJ2-1, with TRBD1 identical over 7 bases. CDR1 and CDR2 from the germline V gene are MDHEN and SYDVKM. The CDR3 is made up of 12 amino acids. The trim removed 6 bases at V and 8 bases at J, leaving 4 bases unmatched. CDR3 DNA sequence: TGTGCCAGCAGCGACAGGGCGGATGAGCAGTTCTTC. Protein sequence: CASSDRADEQFF.

The gene calls are TRBV13 and TRBJ2-5, with D perhaps matching TRBD2 (5 bases). Germline loops: CDR1 PRHDT, CDR2 FYEKMQ (reference sequence). Trimming removed 5 bases at V and 2 bases at J, with 9 bases between. This CDR3 is built from 13 residues. DNA for the CDR3: TGTGCCAGCAGCGGGAGAGGGCAAGAGACCCAGTACTTC. Its protein product is CASSGRGQETQYF.

This rearrangement joins TRBV4-1 to TRBJ2-5, with D maybe TRBD1 (6 bases). V dropped 5 bases and J dropped 4 bases, with 17 bases sitting between them. This CDR3 has 15 residues. CDR1 and CDR2 from the germline V gene are MGHRA and YSYEKL. DNA of the CDR3: TGCGCCAGCAGCTGGGTCGAGGGGGTAGGAGAGACCCAGTACTTC. As protein: CASSWVEGVGETQYF.

This chain links TRBV5-4 with TRBJ2-7; TRBD1 is a possible D gene (5 bases). In germline, CDR1 is SGHNT, CDR2 YYREEE (reference sequence). The ends were cut back, 0 bases at V and 3 bases at J, with 13 bases in the middle. This CDR3 is built from 15 residues. The CDR3 loop is CASSLVGAPIYEQYF. The CDR3 DNA reads TGTGCCAGCAGCTTGGTTGGGGCGCCGATCTACGAGCAGTACTTC. Based on the CDR3 plus reference TRBV5-4 and TRBJ2-7, the full variable domain is ETGVTQSPTHLIKTRGQQVTLRCSSQSGHNTVSWYQQALGQGPQFIFQYYREEENGRGNFPPRFSGLQFPNYSSELNVNALELDDSALYLCASSLVGAPIYEQYFGPGTRLTVT.

This clone was detected only a few times. The chain employs TRBV27 and TRBJ1-2; the D is unclear. Germline V gene sequence: CDR1 MNHEY, CDR2 SMNVEV (reference sequence). This CDR3 is 15 amino acids long. V lost 0 bases and J 1 base, leaving 9 bases between the germline ends. The DNA of the CDR3 is TGTGCCAGCAGTTTATCTCTCACCTATAACTATGGCTACACCTTC. This codes for CASSLSLTYNYGYTF.